Each of the 24 T cell receptor beta chains below was sequenced from the same sample in a study of T cell repertoires in cytomegalovirus infection (dated by TCRdb to between 2018 and 2021). This sample was sequenced with an Illumina HiSeq 1500. TCRdb cleaned the public reads at Q25 with fastp, built clones with MiXCR and kept in-frame beta chains. Entries are consolidated by CDR3 protein sequence, retaining the most common genes and DNA. Recorded for this sample are some 700,000 distinct CDR3 sequences; 35% to 45% of them occurred a single time. More than 2.5% of the sample is taken by the ten largest. Sample: PBMCs. These TCRs come from a human donor in good health (CMV status not recorded). Some clones in this sample may be carry-over from other donors' samples.

This clonotype was picked up many times. The J gene is TRBJ1-5, the V gene TRBV19; unclear D gene. The CDR3 length is 12 residues. Germline lookup yields CDR1 LNHDA and CDR2 SQIVND (reference sequence). V was cut by 8 bases and J by 3 bases, with 8 bases left in between. The CDR3 nucleotides are TGTGCCAGTTGTTCCATCAATCAGCCCCAGCATTTT. It encodes CASCSINQPQHF.

V usage is TRBV19 and J usage is TRBJ1-2; 7 nucleotides line up with TRBD1. The CDR3 totals 15 residues. Germline CDR1 is LNHDA and CDR2 is SQIVND (reference sequence). The junction had 6 bases not matched to a gene; V was cut back by 0 bases and J by 5 bases. CDR3 region: CASSIDTGTAYGYTF. DNA for the CDR3: TGTGCCAGTAGTATAGACACCGGGACAGCGTATGGCTACACCTTC. The full variable domain, its missing parts supplied by reference TRBV19 and TRBJ1-2, is DGGITQSPKYLFRKEGQNVTLSCEQNLNHDAMYWYRQDPGQGLRLIYYSQIVNDFQKGDIAEGYSVSREKKESFPLTVTSAQKNPTAFYLCASSIDTGTAYGYTFGSGTRLTVV.

J is TRBJ2-5 and V is TRBV6-8, with 7 bases fitting TRBD1. This CDR3 has 13 amino acids. Germline V gene data show CDR1 as MNHGY and CDR2 as SAAAGT. Losses at the gene ends were 6 bases for V and 3 bases for J; bases not matched to a gene: 4. For the CDR3, the DNA is TGTGCCAGCAGGCTTGGGACAGAAGAGACCCAGTACTTC. Protein sequence: CASRLGTEETQYF.

This clonotype was counted only a few times. The chain couples TRBV12-3 or TRBV12-4 to TRBJ1-1; perhaps TRBD1 as D (5 bases). The length of the CDR3 is 14 residues. With 6 bases removed from V and 3 bases from J, the gap between germline ends came to 14 bases. The CDR3 spells CASSTGGRDTEAFF. CDR3 DNA: TGTGCCAGCAGCACCGGGGGACGGGACACTGAAGCTTTCTTT.

The chain uses TRBV4-1 and TRBJ2-7, with a possible D match to TRBD1 (6 bases). Germline V gene sequence: CDR1 MGHRA, CDR2 YSYEKL. The CDR3 consists of 15 residues. The V end was cut by 4 bases, the J end by 4 bases, with 17 bases between. The DNA of the CDR3 is TGCGCCAGCAGCCTACAGGAAGGACAGTCGTACGAGCAGTACTTC. This codes for CASSLQEGQSYEQYF.

The V gene is TRBV15, the J gene TRBJ2-7; D remains ambiguous. The CDR3 is made up of 18 amino acids. The germline V gene encodes CDR1 LNHNV and CDR2 YYDKDF (reference sequence). Between the trimmed V and J ends, which lost 1 base and 3 bases, there was a span of 22 bases. CDR3 bases: TGTGCCACCAGCAGAGGGGTTGCCGGGCCAGGTCAATTCTACGAGCAGTACTTC. Translation: CATSRGVAGPGQFYEQYF.

This clonotype occurred many times. The CDR3 here is CASSQLPQTLYGYTF. CDR3 DNA: TGTGCCAGCAGCCAACTCCCCCAGACCCTCTATGGCTACACCTTC. The chain employs TRBV7-2 and TRBJ1-2; D is unclear. CDR3 length: 15 residues. The germline V and J ends were trimmed by 5 bases and 4 bases, with 17 bases remaining between them. Germline V CDR1 and CDR2: SGHTA, FQGNSA.

The J gene is TRBJ1-6, the V gene TRBV6-2 or TRBV6-3; TRBD1 matches 9 bases. Trimming took 4 bases from V and 8 from J; bases not matched to a gene: 3. Germline assignment: CDR1 MNHEY and CDR2 SVGEGT. CDR3 size: 14 residues. CDR3 sequence (DNA): TGTGCCAGCAGTTTCGACAGGGGGGATTCACCCCTCCACTTT. It codes for CASSFDRGDSPLHF.

The chain has TRBV12-3 or TRBV12-4 and TRBJ1-3; no reliable D call. This CDR3 spans 13 amino acids. V shed 6 bases and J shed 0 bases, with 6 bases lying between them. This CDR3 reads CASSQHSGNTIYF. The CDR3 nucleotides are TGTGCCAGCAGCCAACACTCTGGAAACACCATATATTTT.

V is TRBV7-2 and J is TRBJ2-2; D possibly corresponds to TRBD1 (5 bases). The CDR3 totals 15 residues. Between the trimmed V and J ends, which lost 5 bases and 3 bases, there was a span of 13 bases. The germline CDR1 and CDR2 sequences are SGHTA and FQGNSA. The chain's CDR3 is CASSPQGGDTGELFF. CDR3 DNA: TGTGCCAGCAGCCCCCAGGGTGGGGACACCGGGGAGCTGTTTTTT.

The rearrangement links TRBV19 to TRBJ1-2, with D possibly being TRBD1 (5 bases). V shed 5 bases and J shed 10 bases, with 14 bases lying between them. Germline CDR1 and CDR2: LNHDA and SQIVND (reference sequence). There are 12 residues in the CDR3. The CDR3 nucleotides read TGTGCCAGTAGTCCGGGGGAAAACGACTACACCTTC. This sequence encodes CASSPGENDYTF.

This clonotype was found many times. The chain uses TRBV4-1 and TRBJ1-2; 9 positions agree with TRBD1. CDR1 and CDR2 (germline): MGHRA, YSYEKL. CDR3 length: 17 residues. V lost 5 bases and J lost 2; bases outside the gene matches: 12. The CDR3 region is CASSSQPGTGLNYGYTF. CDR3 coding DNA: TGCGCCAGCAGCTCCCAACCCGGGACAGGGCTAAACTATGGCTACACCTTC.

This rearrangement joins TRBV2 to TRBJ2-1; D is uncertain. Germline CDR1 and CDR2: SNHLY and FYNNEI. CDR3 length: 11 amino acids. Trimming left V 3 bases short and J 12 bases short, with 9 bases between. The CDR3 coding sequence is TGTGCCAGCAGTGATTCGTTTGGGCAGTTCTTC. It encodes CASSDSFGQFF.

This clonotype was picked up a small number of times. The chain couples TRBV19 to TRBJ1-1, with D tentatively TRBD1 (5 bases). The CDR3 consists of 11 residues. Trimming left V 4 bases short and J 7 bases short, with 7 bases between. Germline lookup yields CDR1 LNHDA and CDR2 SQIVND (reference sequence). The CDR3 sequence: CASSTGSEAFF. The CDR3 nucleotides are TGTGCCAGTAGTACAGGGAGTGAAGCTTTCTTT.

This clonotype came up a few times. The rearrangement joins TRBV12-3 or TRBV12-4 to TRBJ2-1; no clear D. With 2 bases removed from V and 6 bases from J, the gap between germline ends came to 11 bases. CDR3 length equals 14 residues. The CDR3 coding sequence is TGTGCCAGCAGTTTAAGGACCCTAGGCAATGAGCAGTTCTTC. This encodes CASSLRTLGNEQFF.

This clonotype is classed as medium-sized. The chain links TRBV7-2 to TRBJ1-1, with TRBD1 identical over 7 bases. The CDR3 runs to 15 residues. Germline CDR1 is SGHTA and CDR2 is FQGNSA. Trimming at V came to 3 bases and at J to 0 bases, leaving 4 bases not matched to a gene. The CDR3 region is CASSLRGPVNTEAFF. CDR3 bases: TGTGCCAGCAGCTTGAGGGGGCCTGTGAACACTGAAGCTTTCTTT. The variable domain in full, completed from reference TRBV7-2 and TRBJ1-1, reads GAGVSQSPSNKVTEKGKDVELRCDPISGHTALYWYRQSLGQGLEFLIYFQGNSAPDKSGLPSDRFSAERTGGSVSTLTIQRTQQEDSAVYLCASSLRGPVNTEAFFGQGTRLTVV.

This clonotype was counted a few times. Since a much larger clone is just one base distant, this may be a read error. V is TRBV28 and J is TRBJ2-5, with 8 positions matching TRBD1. The CDR3 spans 13 residues. Germline CDR1 reads MDHEN; CDR2 reads SYDVKM. The trim removed 6 bases at V and 3 bases at J, leaving 3 bases unmatched. As DNA, the CDR3 is TGTGCCAGCAGCGACAGGGGCGAAGAGACCCAGTACTTC. Translation: CASSDRGEETQYF.

The V and J genes are TRBV6-6 and TRBJ2-7; TRBD1 agrees at 12 bases. CDR1 and CDR2 from the germline V gene are MNHNY and SVGAGI (reference sequence). The CDR3 covers 14 residues. V lost 6 bases to trimming and J lost 6 bases; unmatched junction nucleotides: 6. CDR3 sequence (DNA): TGTGCCAGCAGGGGACAGGGGGCTAAGGGCGAGCAGTACTTC. It yields the protein CASRGQGAKGEQYF.

The chain joins TRBV5-1 to TRBJ2-5; no clear D gene. The CDR3 is 11 amino acids. Germline loops: CDR1 SGHRS, CDR2 YFSETQ. V dropped 5 bases and J dropped 2 bases, with 4 bases sitting between them. The CDR3 spells CASREQETQYF. The CDR3 coding sequence is TGCGCCAGCAGGGAGCAAGAGACCCAGTACTTC.

The chain recombines TRBV27 with TRBJ1-5; no clear D gene. The CDR3 spans 14 residues. Trimming left V 2 bases short and J 0 bases short, with 5 bases between. CDR1 and CDR2 (germline): MNHEY, SMNVEV (reference sequence). This chain's CDR3 is CASSLKNSNQPQHF. DNA for the CDR3: TGTGCCAGCAGTTTAAAGAATAGCAATCAGCCCCAGCATTTT.

As for this clonotype: The junction does not match germline at one end; this may be a read error. V gene TRBV27 combines with J gene TRBJ1-6, with a tentative D call TRBD1 (6 bases). In germline, CDR1 is MNHEY, CDR2 SMNVEV (reference sequence). The CDR3 spans 13 residues. The CDR3 region has the DNA TGTGACAGCACTGACAGGAGAAATTCACCCCTCCACTTT. Translating it yields CDSTDRRNSPLHF.

This clonotype was seen at least ten times. This rearrangement joins TRBV7-2 to TRBJ1-1; the D gene is possibly TRBD1 (5 bases). V was trimmed by 4 bases and J by 5 bases, leaving 11 bases between them. Germline CDR1 and CDR2: SGHTA and FQGNSA. The CDR3 covers 13 residues. The CDR3 here is CASSYMGQTEAFF. The CDR3 DNA follows: TGTGCCAGCAGCTATATGGGGCAAACTGAAGCTTTCTTT.

A few counts support this clonotype. In DNA, the CDR3 is TGTGCCAGCAGCCAAACTAGCGGGGGCCGGGGCGAGCAGTACTTC. Translation gives CASSQTSGGRGEQYF. The chain combines TRBV7-8 with TRBJ2-7, with 11 bases lining up with TRBD2. V dropped 5 bases and J dropped 6; count of bases not matched to a gene: 9. This CDR3 is 15 amino acids long. In germline, CDR1 is SGHVS, CDR2 FQNEAQ.

The V gene is TRBV20-1, the J gene TRBJ2-5; a weak D match, TRBD1 (6 bases). Per the germline V gene, CDR1 is DFQATT and CDR2 is SNEGSKA (reference sequence). The CDR3 covers 15 residues. Deletions cut 0 bases from V and 5 bases from J, with 16 bases between. CDR3 region: CSAREIGGHGETQYF. In DNA, the CDR3 is TGCAGTGCTAGAGAGATTGGGGGCCACGGGGAGACCCAGTACTTC.